The clone carrying this TCR beta chain was counted between two and nine times. The sample belongs to a study of T-cell reconstitution after alpha-beta-depleted transplantation in children. Germline V gives CDR1 DFQATT, CDR2 SNEGSKA (reference sequence). Trimming at V came to 1 base and at J to 5 bases, leaving 14 bases not matched to a gene. The CDR3 runs to 18 residues. Preparation of the TCRbeta library involved a method that used unique molecular identifiers. TCRdb used MiXCR to reprocess the PCR reads, holding one entry per CDR3 protein. The sample includes around 380,000 distinct CDR3 sequences, 11% of them seen just once.

The specimen was PBMCs from the stem cell graft donor, collected from the stem cell graft. The chain joins TRBV20-1 to TRBJ2-7, with TRBD2 matching 13 bases. The clonotype comes from a human donor who donated a stem cell graft to a child with acute myeloid leukemia. CDR3 in amino acids: CSARVPTSGRAQPDEQYF. The CDR3 coding sequence is TGCAGTGCTAGAGTACCAACTAGCGGGAGGGCCCAGCCCGACGAGCAGTACTTC.